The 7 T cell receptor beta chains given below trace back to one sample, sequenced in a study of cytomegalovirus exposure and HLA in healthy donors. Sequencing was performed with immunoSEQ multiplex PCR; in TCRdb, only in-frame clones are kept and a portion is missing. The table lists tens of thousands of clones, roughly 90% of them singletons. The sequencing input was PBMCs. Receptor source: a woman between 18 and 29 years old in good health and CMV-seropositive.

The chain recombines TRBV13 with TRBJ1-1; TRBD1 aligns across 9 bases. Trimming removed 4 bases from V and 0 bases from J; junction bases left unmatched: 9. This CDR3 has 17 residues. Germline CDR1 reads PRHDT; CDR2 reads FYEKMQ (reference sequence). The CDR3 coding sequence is TGTGCCAGCAGCTCCCGGGACAGGGCTCGGATGAACACTGAAGCTTTCTTT. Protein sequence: CASSSRDRARMNTEAFF.

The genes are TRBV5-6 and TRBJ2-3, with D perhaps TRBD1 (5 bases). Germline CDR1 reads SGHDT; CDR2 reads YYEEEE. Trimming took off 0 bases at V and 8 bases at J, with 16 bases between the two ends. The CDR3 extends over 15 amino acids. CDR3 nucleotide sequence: TGTGCCAGCAGCTTGGCGATTGGACAACACGGTACGCAGTATTTT. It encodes CASSLAIGQHGTQYF.

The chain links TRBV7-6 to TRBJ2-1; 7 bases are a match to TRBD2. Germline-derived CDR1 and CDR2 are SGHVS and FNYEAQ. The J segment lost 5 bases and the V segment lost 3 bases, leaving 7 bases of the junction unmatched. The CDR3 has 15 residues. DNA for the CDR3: TGTGCCAGCAGCTTCGGTGGCGGGAGAAACAATGAGCAGTTCTTC. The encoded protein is CASSFGGGRNNEQFF.

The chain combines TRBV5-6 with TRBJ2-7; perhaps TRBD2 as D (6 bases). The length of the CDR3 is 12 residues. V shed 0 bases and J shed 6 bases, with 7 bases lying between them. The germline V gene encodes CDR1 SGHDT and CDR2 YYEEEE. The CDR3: CASSLVGGEQYF. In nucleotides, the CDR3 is TGTGCCAGCAGCTTGGTGGGAGGCGAGCAGTACTTC.

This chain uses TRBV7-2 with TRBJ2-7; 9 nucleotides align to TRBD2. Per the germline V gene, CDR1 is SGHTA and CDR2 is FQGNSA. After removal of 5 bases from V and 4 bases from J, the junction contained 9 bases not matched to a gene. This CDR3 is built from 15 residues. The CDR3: CASSERRGGGYEQYF. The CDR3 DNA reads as TGTGCCAGCAGCGAAAGACGCGGGGGGGGGTACGAGCAGTACTTC. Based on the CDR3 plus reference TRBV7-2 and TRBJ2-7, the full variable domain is GAGVSQSPSNKVTEKGKDVELRCDPISGHTALYWYRQSLGQGLEFLIYFQGNSAPDKSGLPSDRFSAERTGGSVSTLTIQRTQQEDSAVYLCASSERRGGGYEQYFGPGTRLTVT.

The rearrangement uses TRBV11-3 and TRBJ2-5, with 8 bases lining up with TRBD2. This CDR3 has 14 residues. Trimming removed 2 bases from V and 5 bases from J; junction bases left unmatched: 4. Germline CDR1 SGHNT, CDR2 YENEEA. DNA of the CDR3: TGTGCCAGCAGCTTAAGCGGGGGAGAGGAGACCCAGTACTTC. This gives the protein CASSLSGGEETQYF.

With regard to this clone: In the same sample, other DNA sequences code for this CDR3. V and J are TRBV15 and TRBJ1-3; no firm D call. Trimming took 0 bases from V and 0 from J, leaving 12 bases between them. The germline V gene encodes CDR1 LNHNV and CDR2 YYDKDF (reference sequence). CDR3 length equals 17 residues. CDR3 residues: CATSRERALHSGNTIYF. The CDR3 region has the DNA TGTGCCACCAGCAGAGAGAGGGCCCTCCACTCTGGAAACACCATATATTTT.